These T cell receptor beta chains were read from a single sample in a study of blood T cell repertoires in COVID-19. Libraries were prepared by immunoSEQ multiplex PCR; TCRdb keeps only in-frame clonotypes and omits some of them. The data hold around 150,000 clones, with 86% observed a single time. Sequenced material: peripheral blood. These receptors were taken from a man younger than 35 with acute or convalescent COVID-19. CDR3s include the opening cysteine and the closing phenylalanine or tryptophan. A D gene is named only where the DNA matches it firmly. Clone size is shown for a subset of rows, as once, few, many or a class of expanded clone.

>TRBV27|TRBJ1-1|TRBD1|.
TGTGCCAGCAGTTTGGAGGGGGCAGGGAACACTGAAGCTTTCTTT
CASSLEGAGNTEAFF
>TRBV15|TRBJ2-5|.|.
TGTGCCACCAGCAGAGTGCGGGGACTGGGGCAAGAGACCCAGTACTTC
CATSRVRGLGQETQYF
>TRBV7-9|TRBJ1-5|.|.
TGTGCCAGCAGTTTTCAGGGGAAGCCCCAGCATTTT
CASSFQGKPQHF
>TRBV27|TRBJ1-5|.|.
TGTGCCAGCAGTTTAACAGGGAATCAGCCCCAGCATTTT
CASSLTGNQPQHF
>TRBV11-2|TRBJ1-4|TRBD1|.
TGTGCCAGCAGCCGGGACAGGGGCCTGTTAGGTAATGAAAAACTGTTTTTT
CASSRDRGLLGNEKLFF
>TRBV20-1|TRBJ2-1|.|.
TGCAGTGCTAGTATCCGGTCAAACAATGAGCAGTTCTTC
CSASIRSNNEQFF
>TRBV28|TRBJ1-6|TRBD1|.
TGTGCCAGCAACCTTCGAGACAGGGTTAATTCACCCCTCCACTTT
CASNLRDRVNSPLHF
>TRBV3-1/TRBV3-2|TRBJ1-5|TRBD1|once
TGTGCCAGCAGCCCCTACCCCGGGACAGGGGGCAATCAGCCCCAGCATTTT
CASSPYPGTGGNQPQHF
>TRBV2|TRBJ2-7|TRBD1|.
TGTGCCAGCAGCTCATCCGGGACAGGGTCCTACGAGCAGTACTTC
CASSSSGTGSYEQYF
>TRBV5-1|TRBJ1-1|.|.
TGCGCCAGCAGCTTGGAGGAGCCCGCGAACACTGAAGCTTTCTTT
CASSLEEPANTEAFF
>TRBV28|TRBJ1-3|.|.
TGTGCCAGCAGTTTAGGGGGGGTAACTGGAAACACCATATATTTT
CASSLGGVTGNTIYF
>TRBV7-8|TRBJ2-1|.|few
TGTGCCAGCAGTACTAGGACTTCTCGATACTACAATGAGCAGTTCTTC
CASSTRTSRYYNEQFF
>TRBV7-9|TRBJ2-1|.|.
TGTGCCAGCACTCTTGGCCGGGGGAGCCTCTACAATGAGCAGTTCTTC
CASTLGRGSLYNEQFF
>TRBV30|TRBJ1-5|TRBD1|.
TGTGCCTGGAGCGTGGACAGGATTCGCAATCAGCCCCAGCATTTT
CAWSVDRIRNQPQHF
>TRBV9|TRBJ1-4|TRBD1|.
TGTGCCAGCAGCCCCCGGACAGGGTCTAATGAAAAACTGTTTTTT
CASSPRTGSNEKLFF
>TRBV28|TRBJ1-5|TRBD1|once
TGTGCCAGCAGTATCCGACAGGGGGCTCACAATCAGCCCCAGCATTTT
CASSIRQGAHNQPQHF
>TRBV5-8|TRBJ1-2|.|once
TGTGCCAGCAGCTTGGGACGGAGGAACTATGGCTACACCTTC
CASSLGRRNYGYTF
>TRBV29-1|TRBJ1-1|TRBD1|.
TGCAGCGTTGAATTCCTCAGGGGGCCTGAAGCTTTCTTT
CSVEFLRGPEAFF
>TRBV3-1/TRBV3-2|TRBJ1-2|.|.
TGTGCCAGCAGCCCCGGGAGTTCTTATGGCTACACCTTC
CASSPGSSYGYTF
>TRBV5-5|TRBJ2-6|.|.
TGTGCCAGCAGCTTCCCACAGAGCTCTGGGGCCAACGTCCTGACTTTC
CASSFPQSSGANVLTF
>TRBV4-1|TRBJ2-3|.|.
TGCGCCAGCAGCCAAGTTGCTAGGGGGAATACGCAGTATTTT
CASSQVARGNTQYF
>TRBV10-3|TRBJ1-5|.|.
TGTGCCATCAGAGGGGGGGGCAATCAGCCCCAGCATTTT
CAIRGGGNQPQHF
>TRBV4-1|TRBJ1-3|.|.
TGCGCCAGCAGCCAAGATCCAGGACAGTATCCTGGAAACACCATATATTTT
CASSQDPGQYPGNTIYF
>TRBV11-2|TRBJ2-3|.|.
TGTGCCAGCAGCTTAGATCAGGTCACAGATACGCAGTATTTT
CASSLDQVTDTQYF
>TRBV5-5|TRBJ1-5|TRBD1|once
TGTGCCAGCAGCTTGGAGGGGGCAGGGAGCCAGCCCCAGCATTTT
CASSLEGAGSQPQHF
>TRBV19|TRBJ1-5|TRBD1|.
TGTGCCAGTAGTAACACCGGGACAGGGAATCAGCCCCAGCATTTT
CASSNTGTGNQPQHF
>TRBV3-1/TRBV3-2|TRBJ1-4|.|.
TGTGCCAGCAGCGAGGCATCTAATGAAAAACTGTTTTTT
CASSEASNEKLFF
>TRBV7-6|TRBJ2-1|.|.
TGTGCCAGCAGCTTGACGGGGAGCTCCTACAATGAGCAGTTCTTC
CASSLTGSSYNEQFF
>TRBV5-1|TRBJ2-3|.|once
TGCGCCAGCAGCACCAGACGCGGCAGCGGCCCCCCGGATACGCAGTATTTT
CASSTRRGSGPPDTQYF
>TRBV28|TRBJ1-2|.|.
TGTGCCAGCAGTTTAGATACAGGGAACTATGGCTACACCTTC
CASSLDTGNYGYTF
>TRBV9|TRBJ1-1|.|.
TGTGCCAGCAGCGTAGTAGGGGACACTGAAGCTTTCTTT
CASSVVGDTEAFF
>TRBV5-5|TRBJ1-5|.|.
TGTGCCAGCAGCGATAGACTCTATAGCAATCAGCCCCAGCATTTT
CASSDRLYSNQPQHF
>TRBV5-1|TRBJ2-3|TRBD1|.
TGCGCCAGCAGCATGACAGGGTGGGGCACAGATACGCAGTATTTT
CASSMTGWGTDTQYF
>TRBV6-4|TRBJ2-3|.|few
TGTGCCAGCAGTGACGGGGGGGCAGGGGGCACAGATACGCAGTATTTT
CASSDGGAGGTDTQYF
>TRBV5-1|TRBJ2-5|TRBD1|.
TGCGCCAGCAGCTTACAGGGGAGTACAGAGACCCAGTACTTC
CASSLQGSTETQYF
>TRBV18|TRBJ2-1|TRBD1|.
TGTGCCAGCTCACCACTTAACAGGGGGGACTACAATGAGCAGTTCTTC
CASSPLNRGDYNEQFF
>TRBV19|TRBJ1-5|.|.
TGTGCCAGTAGTATTCAGATAGGGGTTTTTCAGCCCCAGCATTTT
CASSIQIGVFQPQHF
>TRBV7-8|TRBJ2-7|.|.
TGTGCCAGCAGCCCGGGACCGGGAGAAGTCGAGCAGTACTTC
CASSPGPGEVEQYF
>TRBV30|TRBJ1-2|.|.
TGTGCCTGGAGTCCCCCGGGAGGAAGGGTGACCTTC
CAWSPPGGRVTF
>TRBV5-1|TRBJ2-1|TRBD1|.
TGCGCCAGCAGCCATGACAGGGATGGCTCCTACAATGAGCAGTTCTTC
CASSHDRDGSYNEQFF
>TRBV5-6|TRBJ2-1|TRBD1|.
TGTGCCAGCAGCCGGACGGGACAGGGGGATTATGAGCAGTTCTTC
CASSRTGQGDYEQFF
>TRBV5-1|TRBJ1-2|.|.
TGCGCCAGCAGCACGACAGGAGGCGACTATGGCTACACCTTC
CASSTTGGDYGYTF
>TRBV19|TRBJ2-6|TRBD1|.
TGTGCCAGTCACCGGACAGGGGCGGCTGGGGCCAACGTCCTGACTTTC
CASHRTGAAGANVLTF
>TRBV21-1|TRBJ1-1|.|.
TGTGCCAGCAGCAAGGGACAGGGGGGGACTGAAGCTTTCTTT
CASSKGQGGTEAFF
>TRBV19|TRBJ1-5|.|.
TGTGCCAGTAGTATTAAACAGCCGAATCAGCCCCAGCATTTT
CASSIKQPNQPQHF
>TRBV3-1/TRBV3-2|TRBJ1-2|.|.
TGTGCCAGCAGCCAAGGGATGACAGGTCCTCAGGGTGGCTACACCTTC
CASSQGMTGPQGGYTF
>TRBV29-1|TRBJ1-1|TRBD1|.
TGCAGTGAAATATCAGGGGGCGCGATTAGGCCTGAAGCTTTCTTT
CSEISGGAIRPEAFF
>TRBV9|TRBJ1-4|TRBD1|.
TGTGCCAGCAGCGCCGGGACAGGGGGTGCGAATGAAAAACTGTTTTTT
CASSAGTGGANEKLFF
>TRBV19|TRBJ2-7|TRBD1|few
TGTGCCACAACCCCCGGGACAGGACTCTACGAGCAGTACTTC
CATTPGTGLYEQYF
>TRBV5-1|TRBJ2-5|.|once
TGCGCCAGCAGCTTGGGGGCCCGGGATGGAGAGACCCAGTACTTC
CASSLGARDGETQYF
>TRBV30|TRBJ1-5|TRBD1|.
TGTGCCTGGAGCCTTGGACAGGGGGATCAGCCCCAGCATTTT
CAWSLGQGDQPQHF
>TRBV5-1|TRBJ1-2|.|.
TGCGCCAGCAGCCCTGAGGGCCCAGGAAACTATGGCTACACCTTC
CASSPEGPGNYGYTF